This T cell receptor (beta chain) appears in the sequencing data of a study of T cell repertoires and HLA-DP antigens. Regarding this clone: Its antigen is not known.

V lost 8 bases and J lost 8, with 18 bases in between. The CDR3 is 14 amino acids. CDR1 is MDHEN, CDR2 SYDVKM, per germline. Some clones are missing from TCRdb's copy, which holds only in-frame ones; the method was immunoSEQ multiplex PCR. The sample has 85,000 to 90,000 clones, approximately 86% seen once; the top ten hold roughly 1.5%. This clonotype originated in a man aged 45 to 65 in good health and CMV-seronegative. Sequencing was done on a sample of CD4+ T cells from PBMCs. This chain links TRBV28 with TRBJ1-4; a possible D gene is TRBD1 (5 bases). The CDR3 protein is CASGIRQGPEKLFF. The CDR3 bases are TGTGCCAGCGGAATACGCCAGGGCCCCGAAAAACTGTTTTTT.